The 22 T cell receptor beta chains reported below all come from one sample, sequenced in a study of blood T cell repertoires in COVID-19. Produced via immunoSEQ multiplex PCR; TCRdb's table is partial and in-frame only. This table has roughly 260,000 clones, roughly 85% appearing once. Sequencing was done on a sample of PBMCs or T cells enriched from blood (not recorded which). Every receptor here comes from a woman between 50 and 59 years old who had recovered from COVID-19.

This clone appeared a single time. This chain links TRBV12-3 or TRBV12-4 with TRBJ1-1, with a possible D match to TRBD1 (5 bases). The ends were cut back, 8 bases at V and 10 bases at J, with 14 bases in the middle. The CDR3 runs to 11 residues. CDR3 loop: CASGRASRAFF. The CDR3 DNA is TGTGCCAGCGGCAGGGCGTCGAGAGCTTTCTTT.

The CDR3 DNA reads TGTGCCAGCAGCTTAAAATATGGCGGGAGGTACACAGATACGCAGTATTTT. It codes for CASSLKYGGRYTDTQYF. The chain couples TRBV7-8 to TRBJ2-3, with 8 bases fitting TRBD2. V dropped 2 bases and J dropped 2; count of bases not matched to a gene: 9. CDR1 is SGHVS and CDR2 is FQNEAQ in the germline V gene. This CDR3 contains 17 residues.

The DNA for the CDR3 is TGTGCCAGCAGCAAAAGTCCAGGGAGGGGGTACGAGCAGTACTTC. Amino acids: CASSKSPGRGYEQYF. The J gene is TRBJ2-7, the V gene TRBV21-1; TRBD2 is the table's D call and was not checked against the DNA. TRBV21-1 is deemed a pseudogene. The CDR3 consists of 15 residues.

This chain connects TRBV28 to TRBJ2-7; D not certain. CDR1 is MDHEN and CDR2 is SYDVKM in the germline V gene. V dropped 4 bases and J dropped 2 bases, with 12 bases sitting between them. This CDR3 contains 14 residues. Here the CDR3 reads CASSSPTAPYEQYF. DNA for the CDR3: TGTGCCAGCAGTTCCCCGACTGCTCCCTACGAGCAGTACTTC.

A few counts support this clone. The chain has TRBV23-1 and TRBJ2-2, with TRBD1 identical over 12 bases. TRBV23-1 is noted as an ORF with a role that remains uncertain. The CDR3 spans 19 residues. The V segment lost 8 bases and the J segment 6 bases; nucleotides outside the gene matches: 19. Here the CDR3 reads CASRNIRDRGLCKAGELFF. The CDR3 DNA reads TGCGCCAGCCGAAACATCCGGGACAGGGGGCTTTGTAAGGCCGGGGAGCTGTTTTTT.

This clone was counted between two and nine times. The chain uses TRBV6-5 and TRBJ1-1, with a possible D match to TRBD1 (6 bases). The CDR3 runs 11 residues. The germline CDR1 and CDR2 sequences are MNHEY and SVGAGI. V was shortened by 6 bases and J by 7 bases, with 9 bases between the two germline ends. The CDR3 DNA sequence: TGTGCCAGCAGACAGGGTTATGAAGCTTTCTTT. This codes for CASRQGYEAFF.

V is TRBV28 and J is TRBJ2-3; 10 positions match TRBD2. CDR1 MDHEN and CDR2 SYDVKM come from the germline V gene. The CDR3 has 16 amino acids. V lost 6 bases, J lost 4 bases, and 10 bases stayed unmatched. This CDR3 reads CASSLLAGAGADTQYF. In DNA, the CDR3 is TGTGCCAGCAGCTTGCTAGCGGGAGCTGGTGCAGATACGCAGTATTTT.

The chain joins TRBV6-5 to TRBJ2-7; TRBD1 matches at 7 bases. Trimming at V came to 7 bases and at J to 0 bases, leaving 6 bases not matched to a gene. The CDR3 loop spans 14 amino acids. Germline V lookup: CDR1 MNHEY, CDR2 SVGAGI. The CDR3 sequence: CASNKGDSSYEQYF. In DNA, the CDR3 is TGTGCCAGCAATAAGGGGGACAGCTCCTACGAGCAGTACTTC.

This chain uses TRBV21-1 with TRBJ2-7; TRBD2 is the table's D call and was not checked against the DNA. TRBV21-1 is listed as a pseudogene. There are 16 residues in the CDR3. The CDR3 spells CASSITGLADNYEQYF. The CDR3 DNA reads TGTGCCAGCAGCATAACGGGACTAGCGGATAACTACGAGCAGTACTTC.

CDR3 loop: CASSAMNEQFF. For the CDR3, the DNA is TGCGCCAGCAGCGCTATGAATGAGCAGTTCTTC. The chain combines TRBV5-1 with TRBJ2-1, with unresolved D. Between the trimmed V and J ends, which lost 4 bases and 7 bases, there was a span of 6 bases. The CDR3 consists of 11 residues. CDR1 SGHRS and CDR2 YFSETQ come from the germline V gene.

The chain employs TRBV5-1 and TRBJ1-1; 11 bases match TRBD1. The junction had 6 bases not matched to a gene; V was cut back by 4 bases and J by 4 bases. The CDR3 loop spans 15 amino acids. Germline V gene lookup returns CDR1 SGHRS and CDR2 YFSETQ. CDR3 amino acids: CASSDPGTGGTEAFF. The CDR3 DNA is TGCGCCAGCAGCGACCCCGGGACAGGGGGCACTGAAGCTTTCTTT.

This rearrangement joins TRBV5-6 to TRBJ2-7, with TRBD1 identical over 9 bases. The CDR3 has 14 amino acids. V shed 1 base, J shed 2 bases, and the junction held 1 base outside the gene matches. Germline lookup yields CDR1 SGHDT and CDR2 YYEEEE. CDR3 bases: TGTGCCAGCAGCTTGACAGGGGGCACCTACGAGCAGTACTTC. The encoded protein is CASSLTGGTYEQYF.

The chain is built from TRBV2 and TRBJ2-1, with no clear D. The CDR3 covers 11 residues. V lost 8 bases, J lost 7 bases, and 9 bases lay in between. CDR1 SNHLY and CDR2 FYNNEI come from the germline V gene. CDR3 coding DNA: TGTGCCAGCTCCAGGCAGAATGAGCAGTTCTTC. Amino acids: CASSRQNEQFF.

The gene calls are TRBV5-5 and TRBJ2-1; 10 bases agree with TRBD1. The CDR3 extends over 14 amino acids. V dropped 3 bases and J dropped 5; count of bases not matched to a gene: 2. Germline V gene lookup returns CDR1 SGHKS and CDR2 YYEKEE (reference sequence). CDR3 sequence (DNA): TGTGCCAGCAGCTGGGACAGGGGAAACAATGAGCAGTTCTTC. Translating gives CASSWDRGNNEQFF.

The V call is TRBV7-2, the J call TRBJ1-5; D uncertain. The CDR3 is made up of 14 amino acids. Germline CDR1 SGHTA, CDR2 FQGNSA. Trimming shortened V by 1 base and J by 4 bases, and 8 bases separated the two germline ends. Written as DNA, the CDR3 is TGTGCCAGCAGCTTAGATCCGGGGAATCAGCCCCAGCATTTT. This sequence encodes CASSLDPGNQPQHF. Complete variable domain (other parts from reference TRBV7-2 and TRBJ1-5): GAGVSQSPSNKVTEKGKDVELRCDPISGHTALYWYRQSLGQGLEFLIYFQGNSAPDKSGLPSDRFSAERTGGSVSTLTIQRTQQEDSAVYLCASSLDPGNQPQHFGDGTRLSIL.

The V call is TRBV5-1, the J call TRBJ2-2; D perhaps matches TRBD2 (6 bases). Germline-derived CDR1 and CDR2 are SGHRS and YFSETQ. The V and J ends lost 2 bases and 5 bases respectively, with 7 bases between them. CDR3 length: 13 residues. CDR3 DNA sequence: TGCGCCAGCAGCTTCGGGGGAACCGGGGAGCTGTTTTTT. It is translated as CASSFGGTGELFF.

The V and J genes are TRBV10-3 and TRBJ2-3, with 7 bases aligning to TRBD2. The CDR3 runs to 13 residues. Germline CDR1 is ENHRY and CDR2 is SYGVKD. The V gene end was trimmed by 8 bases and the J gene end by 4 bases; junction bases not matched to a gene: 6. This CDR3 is CAIEMAGADTQYF. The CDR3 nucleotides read TGTGCCATCGAAATGGCGGGAGCAGATACGCAGTATTTT.

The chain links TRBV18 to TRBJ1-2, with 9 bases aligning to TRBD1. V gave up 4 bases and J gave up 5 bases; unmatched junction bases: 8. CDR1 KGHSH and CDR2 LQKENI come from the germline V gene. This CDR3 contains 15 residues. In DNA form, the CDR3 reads TGTGCCAGCTCACAAGCCGGGACAGGGTATTATGGCTACACCTTC. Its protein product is CASSQAGTGYYGYTF.

CDR3 sequence: CASTLGAYGYTF. The CDR3 DNA sequence: TGTGCCAGTACCTTAGGGGCCTATGGCTACACCTTC. This chain uses TRBV19 with TRBJ1-2, with a weak D call TRBD1 (5 bases). From germline, CDR1 is LNHDA and CDR2 SQIVND (reference sequence). This CDR3 spans 12 amino acids. V was shortened by 7 bases and J by 4 bases, with 10 bases between the two germline ends.

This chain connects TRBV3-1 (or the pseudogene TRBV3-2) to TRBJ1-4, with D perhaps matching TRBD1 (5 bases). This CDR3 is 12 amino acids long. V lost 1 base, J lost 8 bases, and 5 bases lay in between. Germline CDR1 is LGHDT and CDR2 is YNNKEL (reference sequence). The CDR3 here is CASSQGTEKLFF. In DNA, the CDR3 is TGTGCCAGCAGCCAAGGGACAGAAAAACTGTTTTTT.

CDR3 DNA: TGTGCCAGCAGTGAACAGGGGGGAAGGGCCAACGTCCTGACTTTC. This sequence encodes CASSEQGGRANVLTF. The gene calls are TRBV2 and TRBJ2-6; D may be TRBD1 (7 bases). The germline V gene encodes CDR1 SNHLY and CDR2 FYNNEI. The CDR3 has 15 amino acids. The V end lost 2 bases, the J end lost 5 bases, and 10 bases lay between the germline ends.

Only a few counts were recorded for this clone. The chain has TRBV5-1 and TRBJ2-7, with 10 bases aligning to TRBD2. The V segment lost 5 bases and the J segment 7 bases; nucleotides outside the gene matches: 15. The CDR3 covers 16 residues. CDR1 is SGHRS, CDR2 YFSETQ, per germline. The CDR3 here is CASSPTGLAGVVEQYF. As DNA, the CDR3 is TGCGCCAGCAGTCCCACGGGGCTAGCGGGAGTAGTTGAGCAGTACTTC. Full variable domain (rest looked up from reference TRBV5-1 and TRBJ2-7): KAGVTQTPRYLIKTRGQQVTLSCSPISGHRSVSWYQQTPGQGLQFLFEYFSETQRNKGNFPGRFSGRQFSNSRSEMNVSTLELGDSALYLCASSPTGLAGVVEQYFGPGTRLTVT.